The 21 T cell receptor beta chains presented below share a single source sample, sequenced in a study of OX40 agonist ivuxolimab in advanced cancers. The assay was immunoSEQ multiplex PCR, and TCRdb's table has in-frame clones only and misses some. The sample consists of around 72,000 clones, about 86% of them appearing once. Sequenced material: CD4+ or CD8+ T cells sorted from blood, taken in a trial of the OX40 agonist ivuxolimab. These receptor sequences come from an adult with an advanced solid tumor such as melanoma, head and neck, liver or kidney cancer.

CDR3: CASSLVGVINSPLHF. CDR3 nucleotide sequence: TGTGCCAGCAGCTTAGTAGGGGTTATTAATTCACCCCTCCACTTT. V usage is TRBV7-9 and J usage is TRBJ1-6; perhaps TRBD1 as D (5 bases). The germline V gene encodes CDR1 SEHNR and CDR2 FQNEAQ (reference sequence). The CDR3 extends over 15 amino acids. Trimming took 1 base from V and 6 from J, leaving 10 bases between them.

J is TRBJ1-5 and V is TRBV19; TRBD1 is a possible D gene (5 bases). The CDR3 consists of 13 residues. Germline V gene sequence: CDR1 LNHDA, CDR2 SQIVND (reference sequence). The ends were cut back, 5 bases at V and 2 bases at J, with 7 bases in the middle. CDR3 nucleotides: TGTGCCAGTAGTTCAGGGCGCAATCAGCCCCAGCATTTT. This codes for CASSSGRNQPQHF.

This clone was detected only once. The J gene is TRBJ2-1, the V gene TRBV6-1; TRBD2 matches 11 bases. The CDR3 contains 15 residues. Germline V gene sequence: CDR1 MNHNS, CDR2 SASEGT. V dropped 6 bases and J dropped 4; count of bases not matched to a gene: 5. The CDR3 loop reads CASRKGLAAYNEQFF. CDR3 coding DNA: TGTGCCAGCAGGAAGGGACTAGCGGCTTACAATGAGCAGTTCTTC.

J is TRBJ1-6 and V is TRBV28, with D possibly being TRBD1 (5 bases). V was shortened by 6 bases and J by 1 base, with 16 bases between the two germline ends. This CDR3 comprises 17 residues. CDR1 is MDHEN and CDR2 is SYDVKM in the germline V gene. The CDR3 loop is CASRTSGGRSYNSPLHF. The CDR3 DNA reads as TGTGCCAGCAGGACCTCGGGGGGTAGGTCCTATAATTCACCCCTCCACTTT.

The rearrangement links TRBV11-3 to TRBJ2-3; D assignment may be TRBD1 or TRBD2 (5 bases each). The CDR3 length is 15 residues. Trimming shortened V by 3 bases and J by 6 bases, and 16 bases separated the two germline ends. The germline CDR1 and CDR2 sequences are SGHNT and YENEEA. CDR3 region: CASSFSGQGGDTQYF. CDR3 nucleotide sequence: TGTGCCAGCAGCTTTTCGGGGCAGGGTGGGGATACGCAGTATTTT.

This clone was seen only once. The chain recombines TRBV7-9 with TRBJ1-5; 7 bases are a match to TRBD1. Germline CDR1 and CDR2: SEHNR and FQNEAQ (reference sequence). This CDR3 has 14 amino acids. With 5 bases clipped from V and 5 bases from J, the junction kept 6 bases outside the gene matches. The CDR3 DNA follows: TGTGCCAGCAGCCCCGGGACAGCGGATCAGCCCCAGCATTTT. Its protein product is CASSPGTADQPQHF.

Only one count was recorded for this clone. The chain uses TRBV6-5 and TRBJ2-3, with D tentatively TRBD1 (5 bases). The CDR3 extends over 12 amino acids. Trimming removed 7 bases at V and 6 bases at J, with 11 bases between. Germline values: CDR1 MNHEY, CDR2 SVGAGI. As DNA, the CDR3 is TGTGCCAGCACCCAGCCAGGGGATACGCAGTATTTT. It encodes CASTQPGDTQYF.

The chain is built from TRBV5-1 and TRBJ1-2; D remains ambiguous. Per the germline V gene, CDR1 is SGHRS and CDR2 is YFSETQ. The length of the CDR3 is 14 residues. V lost 1 base and J lost 0, with 7 bases in between. The DNA of the CDR3 is TGCGCCAGCAGCTTGAACGAGCCTAACTATGGCTACACCTTC. Translating gives CASSLNEPNYGYTF.

The CDR3 DNA sequence: TGTGCCAGCAGCCAAGCCGTCATCCGGGGCTACGAGCAGTACTTC. Encoded protein: CASSQAVIRGYEQYF. This chain joins TRBV4-2 and TRBJ2-7, with D perhaps TRBD2 (5 bases). Germline CDR1 reads LGHNA; CDR2 reads YNFKEQ. This CDR3 has 15 residues. Between the trimmed V and J ends, which lost 1 base and 3 bases, there was a span of 13 bases.

V and J are TRBV5-4 and TRBJ1-1, with D perhaps matching TRBD1 (5 bases). Germline-derived CDR1 and CDR2 are SGHNT and YYREEE (reference sequence). Trimming took 0 bases from V and 1 from J, leaving 7 bases between them. This CDR3 is 14 amino acids long. The CDR3 loop is CASSLDRRNTEAFF. The DNA for the CDR3 is TGTGCCAGCAGCTTGGACAGGAGGAACACTGAAGCTTTCTTT. Drawing the rest from reference TRBV5-4 and TRBJ1-1, the complete variable domain is ETGVTQSPTHLIKTRGQQVTLRCSSQSGHNTVSWYQQALGQGPQFIFQYYREEENGRGNFPPRFSGLQFPNYSSELNVNALELDDSALYLCASSLDRRNTEAFFGQGTRLTVV.

The chain has TRBV5-1 and TRBJ1-4, with D possibly TRBD1 on 6 matching bases. The CDR3 consists of 14 residues. From germline, CDR1 is SGHRS and CDR2 YFSETQ. Trimming took off 4 bases at V and 5 bases at J, with 12 bases between the two ends. The CDR3 sequence is CASSGGTYNEKLFF. The DNA for the CDR3 is TGCGCCAGCAGCGGCGGGACATACAATGAAAAACTGTTTTTT.

The rearrangement joins TRBV19 to TRBJ2-2; 7 nucleotides line up with TRBD1. Trimming at V came to 8 bases and at J to 2 bases, leaving 5 bases not matched to a gene. CDR1 and CDR2 from the germline V gene are LNHDA and SQIVND (reference sequence). The CDR3 runs 14 residues. CDR3 sequence (DNA): TGTGCCAGTCTTACAGGGGTCAACACCGGGGAGCTGTTTTTT. This sequence encodes CASLTGVNTGELFF.

CDR3 region: CASSPRVYSEAFF. The CDR3, as DNA: TGTGCCAGCAGCCCCAGAGTCTACTCTGAAGCTTTCTTT. V usage is TRBV7-3 and J usage is TRBJ1-1; D uncertain. The V end was cut by 5 bases, the J end by 6 bases, with 13 bases between. Germline V gene data show CDR1 as SGHTA and CDR2 as FQGTGA. This CDR3 is built from 13 residues. The whole variable domain, remainder taken from reference TRBV7-3 and TRBJ1-1, is GAGVSQTPSNKVTEKGKYVELRCDPISGHTALYWYRQSLGQGPEFLIYFQGTGAADDSGLPNDRFFAVRPEGSVSTLKIQRTERGDSAVYLCASSPRVYSEAFFGQGTRLTVV.

V usage is TRBV9 and J usage is TRBJ2-7, with 7 nucleotides matching TRBD2. Germline V CDR1 and CDR2: SGDLS, YYNGEE. Losses at the gene ends were 1 base for V and 3 bases for J; bases not matched to a gene: 7. This CDR3 has 15 residues. The CDR3 sequence is CASSVSGVDSYEQYF. In nucleotides, the CDR3 is TGTGCCAGCAGCGTAAGCGGGGTCGACAGCTACGAGCAGTACTTC.

This clone was observed a single time. DNA for the CDR3: TGTGCCAGCCATCCGGAGGGGACAGGGGGCCCTCAGCCCCAGCATTTT. Its protein is CASHPEGTGGPQPQHF. V usage is TRBV21-1 and J usage is TRBJ1-5; no check of the table's D call, TRBD1, against the DNA was made. TRBV21-1 is marked as a pseudogene. The CDR3 has 16 amino acids.

The gene calls are TRBV5-1 and TRBJ1-2; D is unclear. Germline V gene lookup returns CDR1 SGHRS and CDR2 YFSETQ. This CDR3 has 12 amino acids. V was shortened by 5 bases and J by 7 bases, with 12 bases between the two germline ends. CDR3 in amino acids: CASSVGEAGYTF. Here the CDR3 DNA reads TGCGCCAGCAGTGTTGGGGAGGCTGGCTACACCTTC.

CDR3 amino acids: CASTKPGEGGYTF. CDR3 coding DNA: TGTGCCAGCACCAAACCCGGGGAGGGCGGCTACACCTTC. V gene TRBV28 combines with J gene TRBJ1-2; D remains unclear. With 7 bases removed from V and 8 bases from J, the gap between germline ends came to 17 bases. CDR1 MDHEN and CDR2 SYDVKM come from the germline V gene. The CDR3 runs to 13 residues.

The rearrangement links TRBV7-8 to TRBJ1-6; TRBD1 might be the D (6 bases). V was trimmed by 5 bases and J by 10 bases, leaving 12 bases between them. The CDR3 extends over 13 amino acids. From germline, CDR1 is SGHVS and CDR2 FQNEAQ. CDR3 residues: CASSPSRGSPLHF. The CDR3 DNA reads as TGTGCCAGCAGCCCATCGAGGGGGTCACCCCTCCACTTT.

V usage is TRBV19 and J usage is TRBJ2-2; TRBD2 matches 8 bases. The trim removed 4 bases at V and 5 bases at J, leaving 6 bases unmatched. The length of the CDR3 is 15 residues. Germline V gene lookup returns CDR1 LNHDA and CDR2 SQIVND (reference sequence). CDR3 sequence (DNA): TGTGCCAGTAGTAGCAGCGGGAGTTTAACCGGGGAGCTGTTTTTT. This translates into CASSSSGSLTGELFF.

The chain joins TRBV5-6 to TRBJ1-2, with D uncertain. The CDR3 has 12 residues. Trimming took 1 base from V and 6 from J, leaving 7 bases between them. Per germline, CDR1 SGHDT and CDR2 YYEEEE. CDR3 protein: CASSLSVDGYTF. The CDR3 DNA is TGTGCCAGCAGCTTGTCGGTGGATGGCTACACCTTC.

The chain joins TRBV6-1 to TRBJ2-1; TRBD2 matches at 14 bases. The CDR3 contains 14 residues. Germline loops: CDR1 MNHNS, CDR2 SASEGT. J gave up 9 bases and V 4 bases, and 2 bases lay outside the gene matches. CDR3 amino acids: CASSATSGRAEQFF. CDR3 bases: TGTGCCAGCAGTGCGACTAGCGGGAGGGCTGAGCAGTTCTTC.